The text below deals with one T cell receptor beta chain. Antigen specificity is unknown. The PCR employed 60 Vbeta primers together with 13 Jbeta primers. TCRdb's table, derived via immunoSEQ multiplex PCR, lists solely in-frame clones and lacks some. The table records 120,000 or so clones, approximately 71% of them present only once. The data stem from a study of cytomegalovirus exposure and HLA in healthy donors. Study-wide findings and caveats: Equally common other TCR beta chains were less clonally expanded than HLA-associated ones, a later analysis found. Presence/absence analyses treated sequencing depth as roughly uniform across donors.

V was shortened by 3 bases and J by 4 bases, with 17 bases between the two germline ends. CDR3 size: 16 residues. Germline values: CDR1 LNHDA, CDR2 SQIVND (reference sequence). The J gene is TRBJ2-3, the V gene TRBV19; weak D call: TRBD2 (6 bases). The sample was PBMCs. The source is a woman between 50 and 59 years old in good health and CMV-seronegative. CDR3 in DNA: TGTGCCAGTAGTATCTCCTCGACGGGAGCCTCAGATACGCAGTATTTT. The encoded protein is CASSISSTGASDTQYF.